Reported below is one T cell receptor (beta chain). Its antigen is undetermined. Clones were sequenced by immunoSEQ multiplex PCR, and TCRdb holds only the in-frame ones, with some missing. The sample lists approximately 100,000 clones, roughly nine tenths occurring once. The sample is drawn from a study of T cell responses to AZD1222 COVID-19 vaccine. CDR1 is SGHTA, CDR2 FQGNSA, per germline. Trimming cost V 0 bases and J 4 bases, with 10 bases left between them. The CDR3 spans 16 residues. Study-wide results and limits: Vaccination with two AZD1222 doses was followed by a rise in Spike-specific TCR breadth and depth. Dominant at 160-218 and 743-854, vaccine-associated CD4 TCRs also spanned spike. Possibly, clonal diversity was underestimated; donors were largely white British and included more females. A reported finding is that nearly half of spike-specific TCRs target unmutated variant regions.

The clonotype was recovered from an adult in good health. This sequence joins TRBV7-2 and TRBJ1-6; D may be TRBD1 (5 bases). This specimen was peripheral blood, taken on day 0 of AZD1222 vaccination. CDR3 sequence: CASSLAGTPYNSPLHF. CDR3 bases: TGTGCCAGCAGCTTAGCAGGGACGCCGTATAATTCACCCCTCCACTTT.